This T cell receptor (beta chain) came from a study of tumor-infiltrating lymphocytes in primary liver carcinoma. In this sample, this clonotype turned up once. Starting material for RNA and DNA co-extraction consisted of roughly 19-31 mg of unsorted bulk tissue. Uniformly, tumor samples exhibited a viable tumor cell fraction exceeding 90%. Total RNA amounting to 500 ng was the source from which TCR beta cDNA was made with a constant-region primer. Nested multiplex PCR, run for three rounds with slightly modified ARM-PCR, yielded TCR beta libraries. One entry per CDR3 protein results from TCRdb running MiXCR on the multiplex PCR reads. Counted here are under 130,000 distinct CDR3 sequences, approximately 82% occurring once; the ten biggest clones make up approximately 21%. The TCR originated in a man aged 40-50 years with primary liver carcinoma and hepatitis B virus infection. Sequenced: liver tumor tissue from sampling region 3. The subset denotes: tumor region T3, left-lateral pole.

The CDR3 nucleotides are TGTACCAAGAGGGGGAAGCGATCCTACGAGCAGTACTTC. As protein: CTKRGKRSYEQYF. The chain recombines TRBV11-1 with TRBJ2-7, with D possibly TRBD1 on 6 matching bases. The CDR3 has 13 amino acids. Germline loops: CDR1 SGHAT, CDR2 FQDESV (reference sequence).